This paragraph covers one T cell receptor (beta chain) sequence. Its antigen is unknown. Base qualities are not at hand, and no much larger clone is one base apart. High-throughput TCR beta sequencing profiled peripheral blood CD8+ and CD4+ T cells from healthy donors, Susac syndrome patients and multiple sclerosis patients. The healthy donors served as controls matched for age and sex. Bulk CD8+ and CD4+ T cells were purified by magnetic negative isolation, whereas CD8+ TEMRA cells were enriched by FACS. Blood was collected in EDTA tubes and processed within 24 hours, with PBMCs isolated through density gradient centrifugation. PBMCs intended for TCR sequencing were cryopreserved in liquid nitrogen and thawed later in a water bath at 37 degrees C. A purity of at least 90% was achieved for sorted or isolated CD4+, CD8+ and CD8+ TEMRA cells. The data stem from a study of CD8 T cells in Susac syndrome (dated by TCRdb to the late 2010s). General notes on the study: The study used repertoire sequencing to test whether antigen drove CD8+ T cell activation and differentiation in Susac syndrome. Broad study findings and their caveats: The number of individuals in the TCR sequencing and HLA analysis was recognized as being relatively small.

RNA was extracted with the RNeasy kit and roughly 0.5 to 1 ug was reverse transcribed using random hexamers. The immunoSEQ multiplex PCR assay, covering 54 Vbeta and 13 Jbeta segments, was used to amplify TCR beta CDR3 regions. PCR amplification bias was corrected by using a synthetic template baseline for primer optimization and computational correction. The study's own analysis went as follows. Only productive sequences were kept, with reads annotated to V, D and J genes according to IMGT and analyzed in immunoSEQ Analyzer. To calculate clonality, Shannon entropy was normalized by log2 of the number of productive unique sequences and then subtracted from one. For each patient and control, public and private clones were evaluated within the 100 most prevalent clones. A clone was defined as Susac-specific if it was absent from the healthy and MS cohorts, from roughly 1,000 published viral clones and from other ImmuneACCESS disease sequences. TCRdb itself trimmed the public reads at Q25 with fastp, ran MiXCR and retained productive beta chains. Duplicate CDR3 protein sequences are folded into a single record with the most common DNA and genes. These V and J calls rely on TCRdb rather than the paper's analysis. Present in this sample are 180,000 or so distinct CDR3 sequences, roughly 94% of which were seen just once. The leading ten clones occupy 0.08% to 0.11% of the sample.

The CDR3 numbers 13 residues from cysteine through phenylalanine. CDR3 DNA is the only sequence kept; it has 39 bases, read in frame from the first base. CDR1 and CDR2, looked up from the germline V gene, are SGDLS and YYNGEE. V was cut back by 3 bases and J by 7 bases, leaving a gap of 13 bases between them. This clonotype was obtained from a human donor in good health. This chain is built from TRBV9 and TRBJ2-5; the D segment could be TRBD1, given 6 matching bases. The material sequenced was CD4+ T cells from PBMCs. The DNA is TGTGCCAGCAGCGCTAGCAGGGGTGCGACCCAGTACTTC. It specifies CASSASRGATQYF. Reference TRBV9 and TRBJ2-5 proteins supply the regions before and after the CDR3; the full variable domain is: DSGVTQTPKHLITATGQRVTLRCSPRSGDLSVYWYQQSLDQGLQFLIQYYNGEERAKGNILERFSAQQFPDLHSELNLSSLELGDSALYFCASSASRGATQYFGPGTRLLVL.